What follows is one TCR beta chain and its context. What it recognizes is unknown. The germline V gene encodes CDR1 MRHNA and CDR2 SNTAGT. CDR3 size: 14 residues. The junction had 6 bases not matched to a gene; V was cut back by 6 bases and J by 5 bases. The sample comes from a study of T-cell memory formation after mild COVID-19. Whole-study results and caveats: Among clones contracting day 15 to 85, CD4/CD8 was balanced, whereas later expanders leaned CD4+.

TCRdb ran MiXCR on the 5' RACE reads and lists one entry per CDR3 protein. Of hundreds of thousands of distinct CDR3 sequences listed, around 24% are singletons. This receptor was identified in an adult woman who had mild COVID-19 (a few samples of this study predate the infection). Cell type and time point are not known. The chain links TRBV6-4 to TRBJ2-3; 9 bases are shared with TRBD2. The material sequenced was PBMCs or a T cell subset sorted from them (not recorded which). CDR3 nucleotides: TGTGCCAGCAGAGATAGCGGGAGCGGAGATACGCAGTATTTT. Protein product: CASRDSGSGDTQYF.